This passage covers 3 T cell receptor beta chains from one sample sequenced in a study of cytomegalovirus exposure and HLA in healthy donors. The PCR made use of 60 Vbeta and 13 Jbeta primers. Sequenced by immunoSEQ multiplex PCR; TCRdb stores in-frame clones only, minus some. The sample yields under 110,000 clones, 82% seen once. The sequenced sample was PBMCs. These TCRs come from a man aged 45 to 65 in good health and CMV-seronegative.

V and J are TRBV4-1 and TRBJ1-5, with 7 bases aligning to TRBD1. This CDR3 is 18 amino acids long. CDR1 is MGHRA, CDR2 YSYEKL, per germline. The V gene end was trimmed by 2 bases and the J gene end by 0 bases; junction bases not matched to a gene: 10. CDR3 DNA sequence: TGCGCCAGCAGCCAATTAGGGGGCCCCCTCTATAGCAATCAGCCCCAGCATTTT. Translated, it gives CASSQLGGPLYSNQPQHF.

The chain has TRBV15 and TRBJ2-5, with 8 bases identical to TRBD2. The CDR3 loop spans 16 amino acids. Per the germline V gene, CDR1 is LNHNV and CDR2 is YYDKDF (reference sequence). The junction had 9 bases not matched to a gene; V was cut back by 2 bases and J by 4 bases. DNA of the CDR3: TGTGCCACCAGCAGACGACCTACTAGCGGTTTAGAGACCCAGTACTTC. Protein sequence: CATSRRPTSGLETQYF.

The chain employs TRBV5-1 and TRBJ1-2; 10 nucleotides line up with TRBD1. The ends lost 4 bases at V and 8 bases at J; junction bases unmatched: 11. Germline V CDR1 and CDR2: SGHRS, YFSETQ. The CDR3 runs 15 residues. CDR3 loop: CASSPETGGAEGYTF. Written as DNA, the CDR3 is TGCGCCAGCAGCCCGGAGACAGGGGGCGCGGAAGGCTACACCTTC.